These T cell receptor beta chains were read from a single sample in a study of blood T cell repertoires in COVID-19. TCRdb keeps only in-frame clones here, not all; method: immunoSEQ multiplex PCR. The sample contains 60,000 to 75,000 clones, 88% of which appear only once. The material sequenced was peripheral blood. The receptors originated from a human donor in a cohort sampled during active COVID-19. Each CDR3 is given with its conserved first and last residue. Clone size is given for some rows only: seen once, a few or many times, or a class if the clone is expanded.

clone_size,v_call,cdr3_length,cdr3_aa
NA,TRBV23-1,19,CASSQPGLTGGINTGELFF
NA,TRBV5-1,15,CASTAPDRAPYEQYF
NA,TRBV5-4,14,CASSRQGAPYEQYF
NA,TRBV6-2/TRBV6-3,14,CASSYGDRERPQHF
NA,TRBV27,14,CASSGQGGGTEAFF
NA,TRBV23-1,13,CASSQTGIYEQYF
few,TRBV7-3,17,CASSSYWTDYSNQPQHF
NA,TRBV19,14,CASSITRVGNEQFF
NA,TRBV24-1,14,CATSGTGYEEKLFF
NA,TRBV6-5,13,CASSDYSGNTIYF
NA,TRBV5-1,16,CASSLTENNFNYGYTF
NA,TRBV5-1,16,CASSRGASGAYNEQFF
NA,TRBV6-5,15,CASSPGGGVDNEQFF
NA,TRBV5-1,15,CASSPLGTGTEKLFF
NA,TRBV24-1,14,CATSVGTYHYEQYF
NA,TRBV6-1,14,CASSEGGQVNEQYF
NA,TRBV7-9,16,CASSAPQGSNYYEQYF
NA,TRBV5-1,15,CASSLFQGADEKLFF
NA,TRBV24-1,15,CATSDSWKGGQPQHF
NA,TRBV3-1/TRBV3-2,14,CASSQTPYSYEAFF
once,TRBV29-1,13,CSVIRDSPYEQYF
NA,TRBV7-2,14,CASSMDSRNEKLFF
NA,TRBV10-1,17,CASSEEERGRYNSPLHF
NA,TRBV30,14,CAWSALAGMDIQYF
NA,TRBV7-9,16,CASSQNVPGQGSRAFF
NA,TRBV15,15,CATSRSTGANTEAFF
NA,TRBV2,15,CASKNGAGVWNEQFF
few,TRBV4-2,15,CASTSVGSSPGELFF
few,TRBV7-6,13,CASSLGAGYEQYF
NA,TRBV4-3,15,CASSQGTGANEKLFF
NA,TRBV30,15,CAWSPWGQGGETQYF
NA,TRBV11-2,13,CASSLDRDRDAFF
NA,TRBV5-1,15,CASRLAGANTGELFF
NA,TRBV18,15,CASSPVGAGTETQYF
NA,TRBV28,14,CASSLMQDGQPQHF
NA,TRBV5-1,19,CASSSGLAGGRASTDTQYF
once,TRBV19,16,CASSTPGTDRVYGYTF